A selection of T cell receptor beta chains follows, all from one sample in a study of radiation and T cells in renal cell carcinoma. Libraries were prepared by immunoSEQ multiplex PCR; TCRdb keeps only in-frame clonotypes and omits some of them. The sample carries approximately 140,000 clones, about 85% recorded once. Sequencing used blood, obtained from a patient whose treatment included radiotherapy and nephrectomy. The receptors come from an older woman with renal cell carcinoma. Both conserved end residues are part of each CDR3. D genes are given only for firm matches. The listing skips clone size in some rows; elsewhere it reads once, few, many or a size class.

d_gene,abundance,v_gene,j_gene,len,CDR3nt,CDR3aa
.,.,TRBV5-4,TRBJ1-2,13,TGTGCCAGCAGGTTCCCAGGGGTCTATGGCTACACCTTC,CASRFPGVYGYTF
.,.,TRBV5-4,TRBJ2-2,13,TGTGCCAGCAGCGCGGACAACACCGGGGAGCTGTTTTTT,CASSADNTGELFF
.,.,TRBV6-6,TRBJ1-1,12,TGTGCCAGCGCCCGATTCGGGACTGAAGCTTTCTTT,CASARFGTEAFF
.,few,TRBV30,TRBJ1-6,14,TGTGCCTGGGGGACGGGACACAATAATTCACCCCTCCACTTT,CAWGTGHNNSPLHF
.,.,TRBV7-2,TRBJ1-5,14,TGTGCCAGCAGCTTAGACAGTAGCAATCAGCCCCAGCATTTT,CASSLDSSNQPQHF
.,.,TRBV27,TRBJ2-5,15,TGTGCCAGCAGTTTGCAGGAGACTCACCAAGAGACCCAGTACTTC,CASSLQETHQETQYF
.,.,TRBV6-6,TRBJ1-1,13,TGTGCCAGCAGTCATACAGAGAACACTGAAGCTTTCTTT,CASSHTENTEAFF
TRBD1,.,TRBV19,TRBJ2-1,17,TGTGCCAGTAAAGAGGTGGACAGGGGATTGGGTTACAATGAGCAGTTCTTC,CASKEVDRGLGYNEQFF
TRBD1,.,TRBV5-5,TRBJ1-6,15,TGTGCCAGCAGCTTGGAGGACAGGTTTGATTCACCCCTCCACTTT,CASSLEDRFDSPLHF
TRBD1,.,TRBV10-3,TRBJ2-2,14,TGTGCCATCAGTGTGACAGGGCTCCCCGGGGAGCTGTTTTTT,CAISVTGLPGELFF
TRBD2,.,TRBV11-3,TRBJ2-1,16,TGTGCCAGCAGCGGATTAGCGGGGGGGTACTCCAATGAGCAGTTCTTC,CASSGLAGGYSNEQFF
.,few,TRBV18,TRBJ1-1,14,TGTGCCAGCTCACCAAAGGGGACGTGGACTGAAGCTTTCTTT,CASSPKGTWTEAFF
.,.,TRBV2,TRBJ2-6,15,TGTGCCAGCAGTGGTGGGAATTCTGGGGCCAACGTCCTGACTTTC,CASSGGNSGANVLTF
TRBD1,.,TRBV15,TRBJ2-2,16,TGTGCCACCAGCAGGTTAAGGACAGGGGAAACCGGGGAGCTGTTTTTT,CATSRLRTGETGELFF
.,.,TRBV21-1,TRBJ1-5,16,TGTGCCAGCAGCAACCCCCGAAGGCCTAGGGGTCAGCCCCAGCATTTT,CASSNPRRPRGQPQHF
.,.,TRBV5-1,TRBJ1-2,14,TGCGCCAGCAGCTTGGGAAAGGGTAACTATGGCTACACCTTC,CASSLGKGNYGYTF
TRBD1,.,TRBV19,TRBJ2-1,15,TGTGCCAGTAGTATAGCCCGCACAGGGGGCAGTGAGCAGTTCTTC,CASSIARTGGSEQFF
.,few,TRBV5-1,TRBJ2-2,13,TGCGCCAGCAGCTTGGCGGGAACCGGGGAGCTGTTTTTT,CASSLAGTGELFF
.,.,TRBV10-1,TRBJ1-6,13,TGCGCCAGCACTGGACAAGGGGTTTCACCCCTCCACTTT,CASTGQGVSPLHF
TRBD1,.,TRBV11-3,TRBJ2-4,14,TGTGCCAGCAGCACCCGGGACAGGGGATACATTCAGTACTTC,CASSTRDRGYIQYF
.,.,TRBV7-2,TRBJ1-5,13,TGTGCCAGCAGCGTAGGGGCCGGTCAGCCCCAGCATTTT,CASSVGAGQPQHF
TRBD2,.,TRBV4-3,TRBJ2-1,15,TGCGCCAGCAGCCAAGATGGGACTAGGCGACTTGAGCAGTTCTTC,CASSQDGTRRLEQFF
.,.,TRBV5-1,TRBJ1-6,15,TGCGCCAGCCGAACGCGGGACTTCGGGGGGTCACCCCTCCACTTT,CASRTRDFGGSPLHF
.,.,TRBV11-2,TRBJ2-1,14,TGTGCCAGCAGCTTGTTAGCGACTAGTAATGAGCAGTTCTTC,CASSLLATSNEQFF
TRBD1,.,TRBV27,TRBJ2-7,13,TGTGCCAGCAGTCCTGGGACAGTTCGCGAGCAGTACTTC,CASSPGTVREQYF
TRBD2,.,TRBV2,TRBJ2-5,14,TGTGCCAGCAAAGCGGGGGGGGTCCAAGAGACCCAGTACTTC,CASKAGGVQETQYF
TRBD1,.,TRBV27,TRBJ1-1,13,TGTGCCAGCAGTTTGACAGGGGGAGGTGAAGCTTTCTTT,CASSLTGGGEAFF
TRBD1,.,TRBV6-1,TRBJ2-7,16,TGTGCCAGCAGTGAATCAGTGGGGACAGGGAGCTACGAGCAGTACTTC,CASSESVGTGSYEQYF
.,few,TRBV6-4,TRBJ2-7,16,TGTGCCAGCAGTGACCCCAGGGGAGGGAAGTTTAACGAGCAGTACTTC,CASSDPRGGKFNEQYF
.,.,TRBV28,TRBJ1-1,16,TGTGCCAGTTTCGGCCGGGTGCAGGGGCCGAACACTGAAGCTTTCTTT,CASFGRVQGPNTEAFF
TRBD1,.,TRBV5-1,TRBJ2-5,16,TGCGCCAGCAGCTTGACGGGACAGGGTGCGGGCGAGACCCAGTACTTC,CASSLTGQGAGETQYF
.,.,TRBV27,TRBJ1-2,16,TGTGCCAGCAGTTTATCGGGCGGGACGGCCCCCTATGGCTACACCTTC,CASSLSGGTAPYGYTF
TRBD2,.,TRBV10-1,TRBJ2-1,17,TGCGCCAGCAACGGGACTAGCGGGGGGTACTCCTACAATGAGCAGTTCTTC,CASNGTSGGYSYNEQFF
.,.,TRBV7-6,TRBJ2-7,13,TGTGCCAGCAGCTCTAATAGTATCTACGAGCAGTACTTC,CASSSNSIYEQYF
.,.,TRBV14,TRBJ2-3,15,TGTGCCAGCAGCCAACTCCAGCCCGGGACAGATACGCAGTATTTT,CASSQLQPGTDTQYF
.,.,TRBV7-9,TRBJ1-2,13,TGTGCCAGCAGCTGGGACGGAAACTATGGCTACACCTTC,CASSWDGNYGYTF
.,.,TRBV9,TRBJ2-5,14,TGTGCCAGCAGCGTGGGCAGGGGATTAAAGACCCAGTACTTC,CASSVGRGLKTQYF
.,.,TRBV5-4,TRBJ2-7,14,TGTGCCAGCAGCTTGGACGGCAACTCCTACGAGCAGTACTTC,CASSLDGNSYEQYF
.,.,TRBV29-1,TRBJ2-4,12,TGCAGCGTTGAATCGGCCGGGGACATTCAGTACTTC,CSVESAGDIQYF
.,.,TRBV30,TRBJ2-7,12,TGTGCCTGGCTCAACAGCGCCTACGAGCAGTACTTC,CAWLNSAYEQYF
.,.,TRBV5-1,TRBJ1-5,15,TGCGCCAGCAGCTTGTCAGGGAGAAGCAATCAGCCCCAGCATTTT,CASSLSGRSNQPQHF